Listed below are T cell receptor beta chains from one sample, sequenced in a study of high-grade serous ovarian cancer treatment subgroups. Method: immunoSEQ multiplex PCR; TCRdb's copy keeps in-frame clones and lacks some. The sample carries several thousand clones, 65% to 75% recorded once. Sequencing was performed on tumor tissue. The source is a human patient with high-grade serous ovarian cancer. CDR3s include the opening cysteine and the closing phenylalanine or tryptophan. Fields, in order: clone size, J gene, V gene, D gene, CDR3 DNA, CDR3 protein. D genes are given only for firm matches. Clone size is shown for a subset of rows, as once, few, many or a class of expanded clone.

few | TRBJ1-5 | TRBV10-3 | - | TGTGCCATCAGTGAAGAAAGGAATGGGGGACGGAGTATTTTT | CAISEERNGGRSIF
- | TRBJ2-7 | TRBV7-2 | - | TGTGCCAGCAGCTTAGCAGCCTACGAGCAGTACTTC | CASSLAAYEQYF
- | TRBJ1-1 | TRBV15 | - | TGTGCCACCAGCGGGGAGATTACAGGTGATCGGGCTGAAGCTTTCTTT | CATSGEITGDRAEAFF
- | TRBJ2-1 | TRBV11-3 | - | TGTGCCAGCAGCACTAAGACTGAGCAGTTCTTC | CASSTKTEQFF
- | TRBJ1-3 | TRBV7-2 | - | TGTGCCAGCAGCTTAGGGGGGACTGGAAACACCATATATTTT | CASSLGGTGNTIYF
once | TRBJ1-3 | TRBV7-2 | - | TGTGCCAGCAGCAGAGACAGTGGGCCTGGAAACACCATATATTTT | CASSRDSGPGNTIYF
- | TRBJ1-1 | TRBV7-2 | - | TGTGCCAGCAGCTTAGGGGCAGGCGGAACCATGAACACTGAAGCTTTCTTT | CASSLGAGGTMNTEAFF
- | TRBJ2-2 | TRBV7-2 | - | TGTGCCAGCAGCGTTAGAGGCAGGGCCACCGGGGAGCTGTTTTTT | CASSVRGRATGELFF
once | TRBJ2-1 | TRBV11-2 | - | TGTGCCAGCAGCTTAGTAGGCAGTCGGAATGAGCAGTTCTTC | CASSLVGSRNEQFF
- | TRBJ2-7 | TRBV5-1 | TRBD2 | TGCGCCAGCAGTGCATCCTGGGGGACTAGCGGGGACCAAGAGCAGTACTTC | CASSASWGTSGDQEQYF
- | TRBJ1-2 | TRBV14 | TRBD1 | TGTGCCAGCAGCCAGAGCTCCGGGACAGGGGCCTATGGCTACACCTTC | CASSQSSGTGAYGYTF
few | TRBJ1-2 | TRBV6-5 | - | TGTGCCAGCAGTTACTCCTCGAGTTTTGGGAATGGCTACACCTTC | CASSYSSSFGNGYTF
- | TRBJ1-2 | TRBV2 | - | TGTGCCAGCAGTGGACAGTTAGGGTATGGCTACACCTTC | CASSGQLGYGYTF
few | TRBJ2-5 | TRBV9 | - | TGTGCCAGCAGCGAAGCCAGAGTCAACCAAGAGACCCAGTACTTC | CASSEARVNQETQYF
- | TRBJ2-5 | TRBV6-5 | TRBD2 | TGTGCCAGCAGCTTACTAGCGGGGGCTTTGGAGACCCAGTACTTC | CASSLLAGALETQYF
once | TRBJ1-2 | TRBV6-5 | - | TGTGCCAGCAGTTACGGGGGCTATGGCTACACCTTC | CASSYGGYGYTF
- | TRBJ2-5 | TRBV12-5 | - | TGTGCTAGTGGTTTGGGCCATCCAGAGACCCAGTACTTC | CASGLGHPETQYF
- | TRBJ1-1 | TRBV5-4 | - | TGTGCCAGCAGCCGTGGCGCGGGGAGTGTGAACACTGAAGCTTTCTTT | CASSRGAGSVNTEAFF
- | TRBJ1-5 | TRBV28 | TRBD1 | TGTGCCAGCACCATCCAGGGGGGGTGGGGTCAGCCCCAGCATTTT | CASTIQGGWGQPQHF
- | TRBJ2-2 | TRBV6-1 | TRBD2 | TGTGCCAGCAGAAGGGACTACTCCACCGGGGAGCTGTTTTTT | CASRRDYSTGELFF
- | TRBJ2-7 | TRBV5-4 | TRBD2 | TGTGCCAGCAGCGGGGGGGGTAGCGAGCAGTACTTC | CASSGGGSEQYF
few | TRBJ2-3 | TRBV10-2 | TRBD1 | TGCGCCAGCAGGACAGGGGGCATGCGCGCAGATACGCAGTATTTT | CASRTGGMRADTQYF
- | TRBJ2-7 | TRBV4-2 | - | TGTGCCAGCAGCCAAGGGGCAGGGGTAAGGTACGAGCAGTACTTC | CASSQGAGVRYEQYF
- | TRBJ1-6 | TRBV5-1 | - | TGCGCCAGCAGCTTGTCGTCTGTCAAGAGCTCCTATAATTCACCCCTCCACTTT | CASSLSSVKSSYNSPLHF
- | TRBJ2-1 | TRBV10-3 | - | TGTGCCATCAGAGGACCTTCCGCCAATGAGCAGTTCTTC | CAIRGPSANEQFF
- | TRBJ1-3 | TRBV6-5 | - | TGTGCCAGCAGGACCGGGGGGTCTGGAAACACCATATATTTT | CASRTGGSGNTIYF
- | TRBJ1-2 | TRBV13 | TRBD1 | TGTGCCAGCAGCTTAGTAACAGGGGGCCTCGGTGGCTACACCTTC | CASSLVTGGLGGYTF
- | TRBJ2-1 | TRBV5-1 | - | TGCGCCAGCAGCTTGGGAGAGTTAGGGGGGCCGGGTGAGCAGTTCTTC | CASSLGELGGPGEQFF
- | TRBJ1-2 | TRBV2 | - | TGTGCCAGCAGAGGGGGGGTGAGCGGAAATGGCTACACCTTC | CASRGGVSGNGYTF
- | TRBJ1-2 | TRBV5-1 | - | TGCGCCAGCAGCTTGGCAGAGTCTCTTAGCTACACCTTC | CASSLAESLSYTF
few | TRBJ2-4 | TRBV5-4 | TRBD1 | TGTGCCAGCAGCTTTAGTGCAGGGGGAAACATTCAGTACTTC | CASSFSAGGNIQYF
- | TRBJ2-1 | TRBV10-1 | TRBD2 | TGCGCCAGCAGTCCCTCCCGGGAGGGTGAGCAGTTCTTC | CASSPSREGEQFF
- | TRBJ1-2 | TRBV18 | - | TGTGCCAGCTCACCACCGTTGCACGACTATGGCTACACCTTC | CASSPPLHDYGYTF
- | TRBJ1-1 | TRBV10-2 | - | TGCGCCAGCAGGACGAAATTTTCCGGGACTCAGAAGCTCCTAATGAACACTGAAGCTTTCTTT | CASRTKFSGTQKLLMNTEAFF
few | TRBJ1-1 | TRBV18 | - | TGTGCCAGCTCACCCCTCAGGGACGGGATGAACACTGAAGCTTTCTTT | CASSPLRDGMNTEAFF
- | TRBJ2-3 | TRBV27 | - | TGTGCCAGCAGTTTAAAAACGGGAAATACGCAGTATTTT | CASSLKTGNTQYF
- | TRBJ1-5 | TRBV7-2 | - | TGTGCCAGCAGCTTAGAGGGCAGGTACGGCCAGCCCCAGCATTTT | CASSLEGRYGQPQHF
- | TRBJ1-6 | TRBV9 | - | TGTGCCAGCAGCGACGGGACCCTCAATTCACCCCTCCACTTT | CASSDGTLNSPLHF
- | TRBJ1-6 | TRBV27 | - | TGTGCCAGCAGTTTCTACCTCCAGGGGTTCTATAATTCACCCCTCCACTTT | CASSFYLQGFYNSPLHF
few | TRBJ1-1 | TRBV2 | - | TGTGCCAGCAGTGAAGCGGACAGAAAGAACACTGAAGCTTTCTTT | CASSEADRKNTEAFF
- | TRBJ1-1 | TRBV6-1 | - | TGTGCCAGCAAACCACAGGGCACTACTGAAGCTTTCTTT | CASKPQGTTEAFF
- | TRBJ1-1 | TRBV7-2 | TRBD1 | TGTGCCAGCAGCTCACACACGGGACAGGTGAACACTGAAGCTTTCTTT | CASSSHTGQVNTEAFF
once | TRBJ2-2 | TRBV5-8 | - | TGTGCCAGCAGCTTAGGCTTCACCGGGGAGCTGTTTTTT | CASSLGFTGELFF
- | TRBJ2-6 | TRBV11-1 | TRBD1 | TGTGCCAGCAGCAGGACAGGTACTTCTGGGGCCAACGTCCTGACTTTC | CASSRTGTSGANVLTF